What follows are 2 T cell receptor beta chains derived from one specimen sequenced in a study of cytotoxic CD8 clonotypes in ibrutinib-treated CLL. The repertoire was sequenced with immunoSEQ multiplex PCR; TCRdb's copy has only in-frame clones and lacks some. This sample has under 300,000 clones, with around 70% found just once. The material was PBMCs, obtained after 24 months of ibrutinib treatment. All receptors come from a human donor with chronic lymphocytic leukemia.

As regards this clone: Other DNA variants within this sample encode the same CDR3. The chain employs TRBV29-1 and TRBJ1-2, with D uncertain. CDR1 is SQVTM, CDR2 ANQGSEA, per germline. CDR3 length equals 13 residues. V lost 4 bases, J lost 5 bases, and 14 bases lay in between. The CDR3 DNA sequence: TGCAGCGTTGGGGCATCCTCTGGGTATGGCTACACCTTC. This codes for CSVGASSGYGYTF.

This chain joins TRBV6-5 and TRBJ2-1; TRBD1 matches at 9 bases. CDR1 is MNHEY and CDR2 is SVGAGI in the germline V gene. The trim removed 2 bases at V and 1 base at J, leaving 3 bases unmatched. CDR3 length: 16 amino acids. The CDR3 reads CASSYQDRGSYNEQFF. CDR3 bases: TGTGCCAGCAGTTACCAGGACAGGGGATCCTACAATGAGCAGTTCTTC.